This TCR beta chain was documented in a study of T cell responses to AZD1222 COVID-19 vaccine. Overall study findings and caveats: The span of vaccine-associated CD4 TCRs extended across spike, with dominance at 160-218 and 743-854. Among spike-specific TCRs, nearly half reportedly target unmutated variant regions.

Germline CDR1 is MGHRA and CDR2 is YSYEKL. V lost 3 bases and J 3 bases, leaving 20 bases between the germline ends. The CDR3 spans 17 residues. Assay: immunoSEQ multiplex PCR; the TCRdb copy retains only in-frame clones and omits some. The sample gives 72,000 or so clones, 85% of which show up once; around 20% is in the top ten. A note on this clone: What it binds is not known.

The TCR originated in an adult in good health. The specimen comprised peripheral blood, sampled on day 0 of AZD1222 vaccination. The rearrangement uses TRBV4-1 and TRBJ1-2; the D is unclear. CDR3 protein: CASSHPFDLEGHYGYTF. CDR3 sequence (DNA): TGCGCCAGCAGCCACCCATTCGACTTAGAAGGTCACTATGGCTACACCTTC.